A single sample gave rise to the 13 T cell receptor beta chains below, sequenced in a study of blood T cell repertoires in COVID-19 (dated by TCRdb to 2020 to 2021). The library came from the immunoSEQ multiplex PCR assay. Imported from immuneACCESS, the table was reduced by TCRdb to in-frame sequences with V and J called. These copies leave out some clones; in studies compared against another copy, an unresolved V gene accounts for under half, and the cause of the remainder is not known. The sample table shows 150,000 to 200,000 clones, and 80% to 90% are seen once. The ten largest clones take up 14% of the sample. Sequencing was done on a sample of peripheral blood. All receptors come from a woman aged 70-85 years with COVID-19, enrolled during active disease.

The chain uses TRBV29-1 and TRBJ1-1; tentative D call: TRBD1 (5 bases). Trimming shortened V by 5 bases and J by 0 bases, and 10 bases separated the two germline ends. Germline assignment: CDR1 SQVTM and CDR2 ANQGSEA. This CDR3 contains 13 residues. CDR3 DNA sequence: TGCAGCGTTTCAGAGGACATGAACACTGAAGCTTTCTTT. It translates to CSVSEDMNTEAFF.

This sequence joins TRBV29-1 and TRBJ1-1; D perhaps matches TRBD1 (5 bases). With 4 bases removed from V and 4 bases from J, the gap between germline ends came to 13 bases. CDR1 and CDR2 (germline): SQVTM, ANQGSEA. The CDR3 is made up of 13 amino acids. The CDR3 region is CSVGSRGGTEAFF. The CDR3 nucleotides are TGCAGCGTTGGTTCCCGGGGGGGCACTGAAGCTTTCTTT. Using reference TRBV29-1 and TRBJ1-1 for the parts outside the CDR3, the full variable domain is SAVISQKPSRDICQRGTSLTIQCQVDSQVTMMFWYRQQPGQSLTLIATANQGSEATYESGFVIDKFPISRPNLTFSTLTVSNMSPEDSSIYLCSVGSRGGTEAFFGQGTRLTVV.

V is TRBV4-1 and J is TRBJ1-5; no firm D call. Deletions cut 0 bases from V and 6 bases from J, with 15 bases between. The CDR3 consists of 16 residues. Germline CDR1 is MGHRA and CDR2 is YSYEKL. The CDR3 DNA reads TGCGCCAGCAGCCAAGAAGGTTGGGTGAGCGGTCAGCCCCAGCATTTT. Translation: CASSQEGWVSGQPQHF.

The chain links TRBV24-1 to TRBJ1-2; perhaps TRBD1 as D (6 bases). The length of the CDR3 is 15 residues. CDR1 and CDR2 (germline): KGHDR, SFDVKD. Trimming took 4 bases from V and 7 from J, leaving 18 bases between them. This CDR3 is CATSDPATGSGGYTF. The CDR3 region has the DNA TGTGCCACCAGTGACCCCGCCACAGGGTCGGGTGGCTACACCTTC.

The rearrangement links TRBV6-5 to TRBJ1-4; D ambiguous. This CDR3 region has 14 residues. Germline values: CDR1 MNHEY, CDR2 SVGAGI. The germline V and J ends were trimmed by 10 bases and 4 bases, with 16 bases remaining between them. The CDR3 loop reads CATGSMVLNEKLFF. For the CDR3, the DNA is TGTGCCACCGGGTCGATGGTCCTTAATGAAAAACTGTTTTTT.

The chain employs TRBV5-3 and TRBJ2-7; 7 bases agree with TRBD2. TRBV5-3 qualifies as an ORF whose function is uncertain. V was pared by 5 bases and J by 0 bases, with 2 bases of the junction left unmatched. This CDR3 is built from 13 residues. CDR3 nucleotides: TGTGCCAGAAGGGCGGGAGACTCCTACGAGCAGTACTTC. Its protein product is CARRAGDSYEQYF.

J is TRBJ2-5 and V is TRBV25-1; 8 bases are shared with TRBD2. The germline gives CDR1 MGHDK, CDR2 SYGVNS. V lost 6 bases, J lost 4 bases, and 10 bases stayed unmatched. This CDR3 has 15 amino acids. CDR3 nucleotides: TGTGCCAGCAGGGAGTCAGCGGGAGAGGGAGAGACCCAGTACTTC. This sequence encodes CASRESAGEGETQYF.

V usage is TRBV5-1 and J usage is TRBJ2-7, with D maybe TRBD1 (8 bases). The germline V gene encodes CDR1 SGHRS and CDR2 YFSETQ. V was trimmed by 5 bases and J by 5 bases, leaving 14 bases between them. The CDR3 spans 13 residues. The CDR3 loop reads CASRGGTGDEQYF. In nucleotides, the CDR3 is TGCGCCAGCAGGGGGGGGACAGGTGACGAGCAGTACTTC. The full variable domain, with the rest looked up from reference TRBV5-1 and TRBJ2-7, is KAGVTQTPRYLIKTRGQQVTLSCSPISGHRSVSWYQQTPGQGLQFLFEYFSETQRNKGNFPGRFSGRQFSNSRSEMNVSTLELGDSALYLCASRGGTGDEQYFGPGTRLTVT.

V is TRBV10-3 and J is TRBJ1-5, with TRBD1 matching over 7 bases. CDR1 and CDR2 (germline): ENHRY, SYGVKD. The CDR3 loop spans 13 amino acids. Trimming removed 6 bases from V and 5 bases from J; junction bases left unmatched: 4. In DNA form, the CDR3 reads TGTGCCATCAGAGACAGGGCCGATCAGCCCCAGCATTTT. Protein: CAIRDRADQPQHF.

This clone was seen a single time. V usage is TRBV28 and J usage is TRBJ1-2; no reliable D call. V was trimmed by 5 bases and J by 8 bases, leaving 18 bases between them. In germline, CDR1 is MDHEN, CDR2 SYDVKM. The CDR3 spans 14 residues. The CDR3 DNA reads TGTGCCAGCAGTGAACAGACCCTCCTGAAAGGCTACACCTTC. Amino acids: CASSEQTLLKGYTF.

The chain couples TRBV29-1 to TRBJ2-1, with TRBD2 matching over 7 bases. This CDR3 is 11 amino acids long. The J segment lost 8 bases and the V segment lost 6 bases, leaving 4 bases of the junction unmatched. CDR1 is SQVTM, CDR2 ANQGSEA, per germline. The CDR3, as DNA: TGCAGCGTGGCGGGGGTTTATGAGCAGTTCTTC. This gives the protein CSVAGVYEQFF.

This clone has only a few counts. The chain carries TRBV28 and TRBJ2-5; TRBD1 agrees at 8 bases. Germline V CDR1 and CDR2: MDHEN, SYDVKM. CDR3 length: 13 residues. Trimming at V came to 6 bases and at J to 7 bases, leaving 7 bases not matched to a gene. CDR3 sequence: CASRFRGLGTQYF. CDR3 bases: TGTGCCAGCAGATTCAGGGGGCTGGGGACCCAGTACTTC.

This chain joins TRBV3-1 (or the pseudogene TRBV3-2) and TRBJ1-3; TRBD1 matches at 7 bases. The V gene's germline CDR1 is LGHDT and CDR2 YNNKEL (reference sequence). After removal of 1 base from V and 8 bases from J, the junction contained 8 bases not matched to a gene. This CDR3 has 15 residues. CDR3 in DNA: TGTGCCAGCAGCCAAGGACAGGGAAGAGGGGACACCATATATTTT. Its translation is CASSQGQGRGDTIYF.